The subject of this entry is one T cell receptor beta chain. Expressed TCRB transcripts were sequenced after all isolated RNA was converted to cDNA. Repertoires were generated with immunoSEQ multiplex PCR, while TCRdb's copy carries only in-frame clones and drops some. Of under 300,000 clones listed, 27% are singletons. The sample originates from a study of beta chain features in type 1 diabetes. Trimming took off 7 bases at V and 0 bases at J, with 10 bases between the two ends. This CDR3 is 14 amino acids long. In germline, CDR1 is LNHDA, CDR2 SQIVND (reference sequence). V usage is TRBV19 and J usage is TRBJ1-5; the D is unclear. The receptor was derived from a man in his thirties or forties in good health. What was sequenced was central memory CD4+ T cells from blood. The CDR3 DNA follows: TGTGCCAGTAACGGGCACTATAGCAATCAGCCCCAGCATTTT. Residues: CASNGHYSNQPQHF.